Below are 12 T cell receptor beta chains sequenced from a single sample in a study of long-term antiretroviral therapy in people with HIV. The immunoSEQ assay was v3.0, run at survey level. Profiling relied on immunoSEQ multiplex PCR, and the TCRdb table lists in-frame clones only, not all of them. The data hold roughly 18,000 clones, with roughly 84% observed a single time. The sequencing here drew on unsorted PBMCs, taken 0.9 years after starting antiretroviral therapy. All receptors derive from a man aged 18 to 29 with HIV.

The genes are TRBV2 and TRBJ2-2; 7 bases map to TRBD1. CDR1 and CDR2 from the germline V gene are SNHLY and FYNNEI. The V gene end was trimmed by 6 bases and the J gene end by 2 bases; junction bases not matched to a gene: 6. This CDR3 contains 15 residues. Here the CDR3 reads CASSDRDRNTGELFF. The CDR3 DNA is TGTGCCAGCAGCGACCGGGACAGAAACACCGGGGAGCTGTTTTTT.

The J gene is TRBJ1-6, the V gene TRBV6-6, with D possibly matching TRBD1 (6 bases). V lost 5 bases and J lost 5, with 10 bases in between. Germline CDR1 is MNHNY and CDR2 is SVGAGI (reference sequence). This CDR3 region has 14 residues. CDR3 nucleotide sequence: TGTGCCAGCAGTGACAGGCATCATAATTCACCCCTCCACTTT. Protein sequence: CASSDRHHNSPLHF.

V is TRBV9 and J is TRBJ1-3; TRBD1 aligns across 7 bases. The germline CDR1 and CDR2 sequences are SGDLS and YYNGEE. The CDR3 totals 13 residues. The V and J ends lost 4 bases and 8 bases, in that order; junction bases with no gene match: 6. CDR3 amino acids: CASSPRGKYTIYF. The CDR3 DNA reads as TGTGCCAGCAGCCCCAGGGGGAAGTACACCATATATTTT.

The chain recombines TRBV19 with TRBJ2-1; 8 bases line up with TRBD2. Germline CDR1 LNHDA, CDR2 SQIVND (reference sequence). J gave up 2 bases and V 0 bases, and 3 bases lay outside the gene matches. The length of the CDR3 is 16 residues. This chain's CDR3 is CASSIDRLATYNEQFF. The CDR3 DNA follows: TGTGCCAGTAGTATAGATCGACTAGCGACCTACAATGAGCAGTTCTTC.

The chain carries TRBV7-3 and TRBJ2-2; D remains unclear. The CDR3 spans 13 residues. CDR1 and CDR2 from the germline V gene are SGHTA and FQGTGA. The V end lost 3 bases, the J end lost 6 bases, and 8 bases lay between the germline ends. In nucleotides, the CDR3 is TGTGCCAGCAGCTTCCATGGGGCCGGGGAGCTGTTTTTT. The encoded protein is CASSFHGAGELFF.

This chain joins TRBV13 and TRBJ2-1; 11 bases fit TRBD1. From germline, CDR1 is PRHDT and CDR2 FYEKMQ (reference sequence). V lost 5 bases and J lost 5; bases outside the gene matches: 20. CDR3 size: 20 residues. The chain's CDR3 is CASSPRVLGQGVFGDNEQFF. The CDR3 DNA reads TGTGCCAGCAGCCCCCGGGTACTGGGACAGGGGGTCTTTGGCGACAATGAGCAGTTCTTC.

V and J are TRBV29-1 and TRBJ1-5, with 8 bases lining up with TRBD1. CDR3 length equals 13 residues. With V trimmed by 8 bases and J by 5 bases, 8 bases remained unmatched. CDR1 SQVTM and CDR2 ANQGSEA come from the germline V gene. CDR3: CSTAGGADQPQHF. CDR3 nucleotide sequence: TGCAGCACCGCAGGGGGCGCGGATCAGCCCCAGCATTTT.

CDR3 coding DNA: TGTGCCTGGATCCCTGGGACGACCGGGGACGAGCAGTACTTC. It is translated as CAWIPGTTGDEQYF. The chain links TRBV30 to TRBJ2-7, with D possibly called TRBD1 or TRBD2 (5 bases each). The V gene lost 4 bases and the J gene lost 5 bases, with 18 bases spanning the gap. The CDR3 is 14 residues long. From germline, CDR1 is GTSNPN and CDR2 SVGIG (reference sequence).

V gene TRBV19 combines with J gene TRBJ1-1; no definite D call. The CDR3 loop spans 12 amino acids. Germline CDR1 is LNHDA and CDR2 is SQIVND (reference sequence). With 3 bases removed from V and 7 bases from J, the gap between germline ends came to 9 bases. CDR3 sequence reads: CASSISDREAFF. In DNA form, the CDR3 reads TGTGCCAGTAGTATTTCAGACCGTGAAGCTTTCTTT.

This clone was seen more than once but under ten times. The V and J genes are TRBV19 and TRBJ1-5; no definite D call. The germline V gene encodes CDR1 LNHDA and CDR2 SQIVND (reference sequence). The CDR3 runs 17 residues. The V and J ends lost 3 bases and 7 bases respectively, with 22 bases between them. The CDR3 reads CASSITEAGALRQPQHF. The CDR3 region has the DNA TGTGCCAGTAGTATTACAGAAGCAGGCGCCCTAAGGCAGCCCCAGCATTTT.

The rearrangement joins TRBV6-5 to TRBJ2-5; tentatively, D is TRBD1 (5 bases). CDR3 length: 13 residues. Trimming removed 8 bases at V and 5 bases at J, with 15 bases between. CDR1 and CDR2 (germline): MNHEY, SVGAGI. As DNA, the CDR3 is TGTGCCAGCTCCGCAGGGATCTTGGAGACCCAGTACTTC. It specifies CASSAGILETQYF.

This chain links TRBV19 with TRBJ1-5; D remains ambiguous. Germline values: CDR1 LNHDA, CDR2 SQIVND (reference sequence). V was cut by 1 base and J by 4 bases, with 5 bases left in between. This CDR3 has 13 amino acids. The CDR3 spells CASSIAGNQPQHF. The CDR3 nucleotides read TGTGCCAGTAGTATAGCCGGGAATCAGCCCCAGCATTTT.